This TCR beta chain was sequenced in a study of kidney transplant recipient with SARS-CoV-2 infection. This clonotype was detected ten times or more. TCRdb re-called the reads through MiXCR, storing one row per CDR3 protein. The sample lists 200,000 to 250,000 distinct CDR3 sequences, 29% occurring once. The CDR3 extends over 17 amino acids. The specimen was a blood sample, collected at baseline and on approximately day 120 from a kidney transplant recipient. The J gene is TRBJ1-2, the V gene TRBV12-2. TRBV12-2 is deemed a pseudogene. This sequence originates from a male patient in his thirties who had COVID-19 and was a kidney transplant recipient. The graft donor may have contributed some T cells. The DNA of the CDR3 is TGTGCAAGTCGCTCTGGCCTGACTCCACGAAAGACCTATGGCTACACCTTC. Translating gives CASRSGLTPRKTYGYTF.